The 11 T cell receptor beta chains below were found in one sample sequenced in a study of cytomegalovirus exposure and HLA in healthy donors. This PCR relied on a set of 60 Vbeta primers and 13 Jbeta primers. Sequenced by immunoSEQ multiplex PCR; TCRdb stores in-frame clones only, minus some. Here the sample spans around 45,000 clones, 51% being singletons. The sample taken for sequencing was PBMCs. The origin of the receptors is a man in his sixties in good health and CMV-seronegative.

In nucleotides, the CDR3 is TGCGCCAGCAGCTTGATGGACAGGGGACCACCCGAGCTGTTTTTT. It encodes CASSLMDRGPPELFF. The chain carries TRBV5-1 and TRBJ2-2, with TRBD1 matching 9 bases. With V trimmed by 1 base and J by 11 bases, 9 bases remained unmatched. This CDR3 has 15 residues. CDR1 and CDR2 from the germline V gene are SGHRS and YFSETQ.

Of note for this clone: The same CDR3 is also encoded by other DNA sequences in this sample. CDR3 nucleotides: TGTGCCAGCAGTGACTCCCAGGGGGCAGATACGCAGTATTTT. It specifies CASSDSQGADTQYF. This sequence joins TRBV6-4 and TRBJ2-3; TRBD1 matches at 7 bases. After removal of 0 bases from V and 4 bases from J, the junction contained 1 base not matched to a gene. The CDR3 consists of 14 residues. Germline V CDR1 and CDR2: MRHNA, SNTAGT.

This clone was observed a single time. The chain joins TRBV7-6 to TRBJ2-7, with 9 nucleotides matching TRBD2. Germline V gene data show CDR1 as SGHVS and CDR2 as FNYEAQ. With V trimmed by 8 bases and J by 0 bases, 8 bases remained unmatched. The CDR3 is made up of 15 amino acids. The CDR3 region is CASSPASGISYEQYF. In DNA form, the CDR3 reads TGTGCCAGCTCTCCCGCTAGCGGGATCTCCTACGAGCAGTACTTC. Full variable domain (missing parts from reference TRBV7-6 and TRBJ2-7): GAGVSQSPRYKVTKRGQDVALRCDPISGHVSLYWYRQALGQGPEFLTYFNYEAQQDKSGLPNDRFSAERPEGSISTLTIQRTEQRDSAMYRCASSPASGISYEQYFGPGTRLTVT.

The chain recombines TRBV30 with TRBJ2-3; no clear D gene. Trimming cost V 7 bases and J 0 bases, with 5 bases left between them. Germline CDR1 GTSNPN, CDR2 SVGIG (reference sequence). The CDR3 has 11 amino acids. The CDR3 DNA sequence: TGTGCCTCGCGGAGCACAGATACGCAGTATTTT. Its translation: CASRSTDTQYF.

This clone turned up a few times. This chain links TRBV5-1 with TRBJ2-5; D remains ambiguous. The germline gives CDR1 SGHRS, CDR2 YFSETQ. The CDR3 runs 14 residues. V was clipped by 1 base and J by 2 bases, with 9 bases between them. Here the CDR3 reads CASSLFAEQETQYF. The CDR3 bases are TGCGCCAGCAGCTTGTTTGCGGAACAAGAGACCCAGTACTTC.

V usage is TRBV13 and J usage is TRBJ2-7; maybe TRBD2 (6 bases). Germline-derived CDR1 and CDR2 are PRHDT and FYEKMQ (reference sequence). Trimming left V 6 bases short and J 2 bases short, with 14 bases between. This CDR3 has 14 amino acids. CDR3 amino acids: CASSSGRSAYEQYF. CDR3 nucleotide sequence: TGTGCCAGCAGTAGCGGCAGGTCCGCCTACGAGCAGTACTTC.

V gene TRBV29-1 combines with J gene TRBJ1-5; 8 bases match TRBD1. The CDR3 loop spans 14 amino acids. J gave up 4 bases and V 6 bases, and 8 bases lay outside the gene matches. Germline loops: CDR1 SQVTM, CDR2 ANQGSEA. The CDR3 DNA follows: TGCAGCGTCATACAGGGGGGGTGGAATCAGCCCCAGCATTTT. As protein: CSVIQGGWNQPQHF.

The genes are TRBV6-6 and TRBJ2-3; TRBD2 matches at 14 bases. CDR3 length: 15 amino acids. The V and J ends lost 5 bases and 7 bases, in that order; junction bases with no gene match: 5. Germline assignment: CDR1 MNHNY and CDR2 SVGAGI (reference sequence). CDR3 in amino acids: CASSIGLAGGNTQYF. CDR3 bases: TGTGCCAGCAGTATCGGACTAGCGGGAGGAAATACGCAGTATTTT.

J is TRBJ1-1 and V is TRBV6-5; D is ambiguous. The CDR3 is 15 residues long. Trimming left V 2 bases short and J 5 bases short, with 15 bases between. Germline V gene lookup returns CDR1 MNHEY and CDR2 SVGAGI. CDR3: CASSYEVSPGTEAFF. CDR3 bases: TGTGCCAGCAGTTACGAGGTCAGCCCTGGGACTGAAGCTTTCTTT.

The V call is TRBV2, the J call TRBJ1-1, with TRBD1 matching 9 bases. Germline V gene lookup returns CDR1 SNHLY and CDR2 FYNNEI. The CDR3 consists of 15 residues. The trim removed 6 bases at V and 1 base at J, leaving 6 bases unmatched. The CDR3 region has the DNA TGTGCCAGCAGCCCCCAGGGACAGGGGAACACTGAAGCTTTCTTT. This encodes CASSPQGQGNTEAFF.

The chain links TRBV27 to TRBJ2-7; 7 bases are a match to TRBD1. This CDR3 comprises 14 residues. Trimming took 5 bases from V and 7 from J; bases not matched to a gene: 11. Germline V gives CDR1 MNHEY, CDR2 SMNVEV (reference sequence). The CDR3 is CASSPPGQTREQYF. The CDR3 region has the DNA TGTGCCAGCAGTCCACCGGGACAGACGCGAGAGCAGTACTTC.